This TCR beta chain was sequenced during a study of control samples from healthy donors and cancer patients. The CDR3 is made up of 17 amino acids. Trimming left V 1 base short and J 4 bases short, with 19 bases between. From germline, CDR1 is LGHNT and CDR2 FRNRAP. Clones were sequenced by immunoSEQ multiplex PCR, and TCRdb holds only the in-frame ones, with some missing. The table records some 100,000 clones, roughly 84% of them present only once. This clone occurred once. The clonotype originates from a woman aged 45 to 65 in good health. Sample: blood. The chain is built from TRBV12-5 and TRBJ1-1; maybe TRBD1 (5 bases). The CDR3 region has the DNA TGTGCTAGTGGTTTGGGAGGGACCCCGGGGCGGGCCACTGAAGCTTTCTTT. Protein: CASGLGGTPGRATEAFF.